The 9 T cell receptor beta chains below were found in one sample sequenced in a study of T-cell memory formation after mild COVID-19. TCRdb called the 5' RACE reads again in MiXCR, with one record for every CDR3 protein. The table shows around 250,000 distinct CDR3 sequences, with over 15% occurring only once. The sequencing input was PBMCs or a T cell subset sorted from them (not recorded which). The receptors were sampled from an adult woman who had mild COVID-19 (a few samples of this study predate the infection). Cell type and time point are not known.

The genes are TRBV2 and TRBJ1-5; a weak D match, TRBD1 (5 bases). Trimming stripped 6 bases from V and 3 bases from J, with 15 bases between. This CDR3 is 15 amino acids long. CDR1 is SNHLY and CDR2 is FYNNEI in the germline V gene. In nucleotides, the CDR3 is TGTGCCAGCAGGGCTCAGGGAGGTGTCAATCAGCCCCAGCATTTT. Translating gives CASRAQGGVNQPQHF.

This clonotype was seen only a few times. V is TRBV12-3 or TRBV12-4 and J is TRBJ1-2; D is unresolved. V was cut by 7 bases and J by 2 bases, with 14 bases left in between. The CDR3 is 14 amino acids. The CDR3, as DNA: TGTGCCAGCACCCCACGGGTAGGGAACTATGGCTACACCTTC. Translating gives CASTPRVGNYGYTF.

The V call is TRBV6-5, the J call TRBJ2-1; a weak D match, TRBD1 (5 bases). The CDR3 contains 14 residues. V was clipped by 6 bases and J by 2 bases, with 11 bases between them. Germline CDR1 is MNHEY and CDR2 is SVGAGI. In DNA, the CDR3 is TGTGCCAGCAGCGACAGAGCAACCTACAATGAGCAGTTCTTC. Protein: CASSDRATYNEQFF.

This clonotype was seen only a few times. The chain is built from TRBV20-1 and TRBJ1-4; D ambiguous. This CDR3 has 15 residues. The V and J ends lost 3 bases and 0 bases respectively, with 11 bases between them. Germline CDR1 reads DFQATT; CDR2 reads SNEGSKA (reference sequence). The CDR3 bases are TGCAGTGCTAGTGAAACGGGAACAACTAATGAAAAACTGTTTTTT. Translated, it gives CSASETGTTNEKLFF.

This chain uses TRBV10-2 with TRBJ2-5; 10 bases line up with TRBD1. The V gene end was trimmed by 6 bases and the J gene end by 4 bases; junction bases not matched to a gene: 8. The germline CDR1 and CDR2 sequences are WSHSY and SAAADI. This CDR3 is built from 15 residues. The CDR3 sequence is CASSDRDRGGETQYF. The CDR3 nucleotides read TGCGCCAGCAGCGACAGGGACAGGGGAGGAGAGACCCAGTACTTC.

V and J are TRBV5-6 and TRBJ2-1, with a weak D call TRBD2 (6 bases). V was shortened by 2 bases and J by 8 bases, with 11 bases between the two germline ends. Looked up from germline, CDR1 is SGHDT and CDR2 is YYEEEE. The CDR3 runs 13 residues. CDR3 DNA sequence: TGTGCCAGCAGCTTAGGAGGGCCCGATGAGCAGTTCTTC. Amino acids: CASSLGGPDEQFF.

This clonotype showed up just a few times. The V and J genes are TRBV7-8 and TRBJ2-5, with D possibly TRBD2 on 5 matching bases. In germline, CDR1 is SGHVS, CDR2 FQNEAQ. The CDR3 is made up of 12 amino acids. V shed 5 bases and J shed 5 bases, with 9 bases lying between them. The CDR3 loop reads CASSRPGETQYF. As DNA, the CDR3 is TGTGCCAGCAGCCGCCCGGGGGAGACCCAGTACTTC.

This sequence joins TRBV12-3 or TRBV12-4 and TRBJ1-1; TRBD1 matches at 7 bases. The CDR3 length is 15 residues. J lost 1 base, V lost 0 bases, and 2 bases had no gene match. CDR3: CASSLADRANTEAFF. The CDR3 nucleotides read TGTGCCAGCAGTTTAGCTGACAGGGCGAACACTGAAGCTTTCTTT.

The rearrangement joins TRBV4-1 to TRBJ2-7, with TRBD1 matching over 8 bases. Germline CDR1 reads MGHRA; CDR2 reads YSYEKL. This CDR3 is 14 amino acids long. V was pared by 4 bases and J by 5 bases, with 7 bases of the junction left unmatched. CDR3 sequence (DNA): TGCGCCAGCAGCCGGATAGGGACAGGCGACGAGCAGTACTTC. It specifies CASSRIGTGDEQYF.